The clone carrying this T cell receptor beta chain is classed as medium-sized. The CDR3 is made up of 16 amino acids. V lost 0 bases, J lost 4 bases, and 12 bases lay in between. Germline V CDR1 and CDR2: LGHNA, YNFKEQ. The data stem from a study of control samples from healthy donors and cancer patients. Only in-frame clones appear in the TCRdb table, and some are missing; sequencing was by immunoSEQ multiplex PCR. The sample lists 70,000 or so clones, roughly 94% seen once, with roughly 6.2% in the top ten. The TCR comes from a woman aged 40 to 55 in good health. The chain joins TRBV4-2 to TRBJ1-4; unclear D gene. The sample consisted of blood. CDR3: CASSQDPGRGNEKLFF. The CDR3 region has the DNA TGTGCCAGCAGCCAAGATCCCGGACGCGGTAATGAAAAACTGTTTTTT.